These 8 T cell receptor beta chains were sequenced from one sample in a study of blood T cell repertoires in COVID-19. Clones were sequenced by immunoSEQ multiplex PCR, and TCRdb holds only the in-frame ones, with some missing. This sample has roughly 80,000 clones, with over 70% found just once. The specimen sequenced was peripheral blood. Receptors originate from a man between 50 and 59 years old with active COVID-19.

The rearrangement links TRBV19 to TRBJ1-4; D not certain. V lost 3 bases, J lost 1 base, and 6 bases lay in between. CDR3 size: 14 residues. In germline, CDR1 is LNHDA, CDR2 SQIVND (reference sequence). For the CDR3, the DNA is TGTGCCAGTAGTATGCCGGGAACTAATGAAAAACTGTTTTTT. Translating gives CASSMPGTNEKLFF. Combining the CDR3 with reference TRBV19 and TRBJ1-4 gives the whole variable domain DGGITQSPKYLFRKEGQNVTLSCEQNLNHDAMYWYRQDPGQGLRLIYYSQIVNDFQKGDIAEGYSVSREKKESFPLTVTSAQKNPTAFYLCASSMPGTNEKLFFGSGTQLSVL.

CDR3 DNA: TGTGCCACCAGCAGAGACCCGAGAGTAAATTCACCCCTCCACTTT. It codes for CATSRDPRVNSPLHF. The chain recombines TRBV15 with TRBJ1-6; no clear D gene. CDR3 length equals 15 residues. The germline V gene encodes CDR1 LNHNV and CDR2 YYDKDF (reference sequence). Trimming removed 0 bases at V and 7 bases at J, with 10 bases between.

This clone has a single count. CDR3 coding DNA: TGTGCCACCAGCAGTAGGACAGTGGCGAATCAGCCCCAGCATTTT. Protein product: CATSSRTVANQPQHF. The V and J genes are TRBV15 and TRBJ1-5; D perhaps matches TRBD1 (6 bases). V gave up 3 bases and J gave up 4 bases, with 13 bases separating them. Germline assignment: CDR1 LNHNV and CDR2 YYDKDF (reference sequence). The CDR3 runs 15 residues.

This chain links TRBV19 with TRBJ2-2; 8 nucleotides agree with TRBD2. V trimming: 11 bases; J trimming: 4 bases; junction bases outside the gene matches: 9. This CDR3 comprises 14 residues. Germline values: CDR1 LNHDA, CDR2 SQIVND (reference sequence). This chain's CDR3 is CAASLAGGTGELFF. For the CDR3, the DNA is TGTGCCGCCTCCTTGGCGGGGGGCACCGGGGAGCTGTTTTTT. Drawing the rest from reference TRBV19 and TRBJ2-2, the complete variable domain is DGGITQSPKYLFRKEGQNVTLSCEQNLNHDAMYWYRQDPGQGLRLIYYSQIVNDFQKGDIAEGYSVSREKKESFPLTVTSAQKNPTAFYLCAASLAGGTGELFFGEGSRLTVL.

This sequence joins TRBV6-5 and TRBJ2-3; D gene uncertain. CDR1 and CDR2 from the germline V gene are MNHEY and SVGAGI. V shed 7 bases and J shed 2 bases, with 7 bases lying between them. The length of the CDR3 is 12 residues. The CDR3 region is CASTLYTDTQYF. CDR3 DNA sequence: TGTGCCAGCACCCTCTACACAGATACGCAGTATTTT.

The CDR3 DNA reads TGTGCCAGCAGCCAGGGCTGGGGGCGAAATGCGAACACCGGGGAGCTGTTTTTT. Its protein is CASSQGWGRNANTGELFF. The V and J genes are TRBV14 and TRBJ2-2; possibly TRBD1 for D (6 bases). The germline gives CDR1 SGHDN, CDR2 FVKESK. V shed 3 bases and J shed 0 bases, with 17 bases lying between them. The length of the CDR3 is 18 residues.

The V and J genes are TRBV12-5 and TRBJ1-3; 9 bases line up with TRBD1. The germline V gene encodes CDR1 LGHNT and CDR2 FRNRAP. This CDR3 is 15 amino acids long. Germline trimming cut 4 bases from V and 0 bases from J; bases unmatched to any gene: 1. The CDR3 nucleotides are TGTGCTAGTGGTTCGGGACAGGGCTCTGGAAACACCATATATTTT. Encoded protein: CASGSGQGSGNTIYF. The full variable domain, in which reference TRBV12-5 and TRBJ1-3 provide the parts outside the CDR3, is DARVTQTPRHKVTEMGQEVTMRCQPILGHNTVFWYRQTMMQGLELLAYFRNRAPLDDSGMPKDRFSAEMPDATLATLKIQPSEPRDSAVYFCASGSGQGSGNTIYFGEGSWLTVV.

The CDR3 DNA reads as TGTGCCACCAGTGATGCAGGGGAAGAGCAGTACTTC. Residues: CATSDAGEEQYF. The chain links TRBV24-1 to TRBJ2-7, with TRBD1 as a possible D gene (6 bases). V was clipped by 3 bases and J by 7 bases, with 9 bases between them. The CDR3 extends over 12 amino acids. Germline V gene sequence: CDR1 KGHDR, CDR2 SFDVKD.